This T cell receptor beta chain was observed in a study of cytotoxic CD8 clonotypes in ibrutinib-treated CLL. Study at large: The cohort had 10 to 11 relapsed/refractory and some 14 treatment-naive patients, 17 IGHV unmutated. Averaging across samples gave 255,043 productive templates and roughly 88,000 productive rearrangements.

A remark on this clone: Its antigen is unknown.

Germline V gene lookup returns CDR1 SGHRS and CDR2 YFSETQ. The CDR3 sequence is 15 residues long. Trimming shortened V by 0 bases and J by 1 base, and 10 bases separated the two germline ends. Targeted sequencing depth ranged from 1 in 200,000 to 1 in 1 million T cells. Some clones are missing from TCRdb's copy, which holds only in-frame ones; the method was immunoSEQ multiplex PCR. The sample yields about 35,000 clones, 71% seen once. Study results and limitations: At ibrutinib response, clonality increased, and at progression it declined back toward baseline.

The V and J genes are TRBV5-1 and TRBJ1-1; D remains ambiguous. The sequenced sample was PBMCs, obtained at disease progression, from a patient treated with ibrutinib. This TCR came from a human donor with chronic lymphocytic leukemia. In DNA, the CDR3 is TGCGCCAGCAGCTTGGGTTGGGGTGGGAACACTGAAGCTTTCTTT. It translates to CASSLGWGGNTEAFF.